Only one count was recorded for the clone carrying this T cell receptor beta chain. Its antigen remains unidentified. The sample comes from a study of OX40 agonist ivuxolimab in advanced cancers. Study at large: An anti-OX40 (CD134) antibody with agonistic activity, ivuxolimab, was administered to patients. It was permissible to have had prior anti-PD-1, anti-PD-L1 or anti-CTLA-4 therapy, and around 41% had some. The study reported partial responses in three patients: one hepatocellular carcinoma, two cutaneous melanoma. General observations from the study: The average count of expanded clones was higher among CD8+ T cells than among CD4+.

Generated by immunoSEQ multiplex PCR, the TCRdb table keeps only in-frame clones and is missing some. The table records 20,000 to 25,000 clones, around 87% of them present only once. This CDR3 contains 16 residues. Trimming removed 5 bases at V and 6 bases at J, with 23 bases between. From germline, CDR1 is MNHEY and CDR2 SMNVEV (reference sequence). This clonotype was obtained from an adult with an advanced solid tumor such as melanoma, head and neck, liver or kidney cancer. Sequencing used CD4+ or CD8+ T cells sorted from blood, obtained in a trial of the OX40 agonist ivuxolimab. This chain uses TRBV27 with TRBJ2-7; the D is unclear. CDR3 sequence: CASSIGPPTLRGEQYF. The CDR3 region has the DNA TGTGCCAGCAGTATCGGGCCCCCGACCCTACGCGGCGAGCAGTACTTC.